This TCR beta chain was profiled in a study of beta chain features in type 1 diabetes. Study observations and caveats: A potential PCR bias toward shorter templates would be equal in patient and control samples. The study found fewer insertions and more deletions at VDJ junctions in type 1 diabetes patients.

Every isolated RNA sample was fully reverse transcribed, so sequencing captured expressed TCRB transcripts. The table came from immunoSEQ multiplex PCR; TCRdb's copy has only in-frame clones and leaves some out. This table has under 500,000 clones, about 29% appearing once. V was shortened by 3 bases and J by 6 bases, with 8 bases between the two germline ends. Germline V gene sequence: CDR1 DFQATT, CDR2 SNEGSKA (reference sequence). This CDR3 has 11 amino acids. Remarks on this clone: Its antigen is undetermined.

This sequence joins TRBV20-1 and TRBJ1-1; D is undetermined. This TCR was recovered from a man in his late teens or twenties in good health. Sequencing used naive CD4+ T cells from blood. The CDR3 region has the DNA TGCAGTGCTAGGGATATCTCTGAAGCTTTCTTT. This encodes CSARDISEAFF.